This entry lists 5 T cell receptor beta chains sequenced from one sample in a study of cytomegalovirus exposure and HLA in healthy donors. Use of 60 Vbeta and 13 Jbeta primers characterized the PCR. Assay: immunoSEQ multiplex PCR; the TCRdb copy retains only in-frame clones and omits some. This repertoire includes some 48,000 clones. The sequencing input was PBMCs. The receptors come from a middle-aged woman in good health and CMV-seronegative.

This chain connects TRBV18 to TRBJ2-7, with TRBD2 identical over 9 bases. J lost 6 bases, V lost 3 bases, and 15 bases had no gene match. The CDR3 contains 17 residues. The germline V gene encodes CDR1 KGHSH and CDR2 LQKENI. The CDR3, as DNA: TGTGCCAGCTCACCCGTGGTCGGCGGGGGGGCTCCGTCCGAGCAGTACTTC. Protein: CASSPVVGGGAPSEQYF. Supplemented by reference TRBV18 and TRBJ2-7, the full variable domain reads NAGVMQNPRHLVRRRGQEARLRCSPMKGHSHVYWYRQLPEEGLKFMVYLQKENIIDESGMPKERFSAEFPKEGPSILRIQQVVRGDSAAYFCASSPVVGGGAPSEQYFGPGTRLTVT.

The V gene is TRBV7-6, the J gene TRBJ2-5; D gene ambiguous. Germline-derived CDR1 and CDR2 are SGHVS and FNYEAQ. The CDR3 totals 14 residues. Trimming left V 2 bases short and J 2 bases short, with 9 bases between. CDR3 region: CASSLLVAQETQYF. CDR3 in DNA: TGTGCCAGCAGCTTACTAGTCGCGCAAGAGACCCAGTACTTC.

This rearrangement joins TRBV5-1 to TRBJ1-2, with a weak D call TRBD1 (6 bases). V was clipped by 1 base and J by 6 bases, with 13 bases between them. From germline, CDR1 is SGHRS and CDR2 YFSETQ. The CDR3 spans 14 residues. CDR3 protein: CASSLIRAGDGYTF. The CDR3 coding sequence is TGCGCCAGCAGCTTGATTCGCGCAGGGGATGGCTACACCTTC.

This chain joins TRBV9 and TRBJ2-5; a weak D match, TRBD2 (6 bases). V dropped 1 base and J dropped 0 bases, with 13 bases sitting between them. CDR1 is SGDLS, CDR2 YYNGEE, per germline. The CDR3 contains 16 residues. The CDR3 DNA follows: TGTGCCAGCAGCGTAAGGTCTAGCGAACACCAAGAGACCCAGTACTTC. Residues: CASSVRSSEHQETQYF.

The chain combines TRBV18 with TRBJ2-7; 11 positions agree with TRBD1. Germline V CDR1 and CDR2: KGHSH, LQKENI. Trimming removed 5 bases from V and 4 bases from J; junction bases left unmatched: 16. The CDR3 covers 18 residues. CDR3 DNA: TGTGCCAGCTCATCACGGCAGGCCGGGACAGGGGGATCTTACGAGCAGTACTTC. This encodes CASSSRQAGTGGSYEQYF.